Given below is one T cell receptor (beta chain) in context. Its antigen remains unidentified. This sample was included in a study of T cells in localized non-small cell lung cancer. General study findings and limits: Uninvolved adjacent lung showed peak T cell clonality, exceeding tumor. For the top 100 tumor clones, a median around 61 also appeared in adjacent lung.

The germline V gene encodes CDR1 SGHTA and CDR2 FQGNSA. There are 13 residues in the CDR3. V gave up 5 bases and J gave up 2 bases, with 9 bases separating them. Measured with immunoSEQ multiplex PCR; TCRdb has only the in-frame clones, and not every one. The sample comprises 25,000 to 35,000 clones, approximately 90% of which are singletons, and over 9% rests with the top ten. The sample here was peripheral blood, taken before any cancer treatment. The clonotype comes from a woman aged 35 to 69 with stage I lung adenocarcinoma. This chain joins TRBV7-2 and TRBJ1-1; unclear D gene. The CDR3 DNA reads as TGTGCCAGCAGCCCCCGGGGAAACACTGAAGCTTTCTTT. Protein product: CASSPRGNTEAFF.